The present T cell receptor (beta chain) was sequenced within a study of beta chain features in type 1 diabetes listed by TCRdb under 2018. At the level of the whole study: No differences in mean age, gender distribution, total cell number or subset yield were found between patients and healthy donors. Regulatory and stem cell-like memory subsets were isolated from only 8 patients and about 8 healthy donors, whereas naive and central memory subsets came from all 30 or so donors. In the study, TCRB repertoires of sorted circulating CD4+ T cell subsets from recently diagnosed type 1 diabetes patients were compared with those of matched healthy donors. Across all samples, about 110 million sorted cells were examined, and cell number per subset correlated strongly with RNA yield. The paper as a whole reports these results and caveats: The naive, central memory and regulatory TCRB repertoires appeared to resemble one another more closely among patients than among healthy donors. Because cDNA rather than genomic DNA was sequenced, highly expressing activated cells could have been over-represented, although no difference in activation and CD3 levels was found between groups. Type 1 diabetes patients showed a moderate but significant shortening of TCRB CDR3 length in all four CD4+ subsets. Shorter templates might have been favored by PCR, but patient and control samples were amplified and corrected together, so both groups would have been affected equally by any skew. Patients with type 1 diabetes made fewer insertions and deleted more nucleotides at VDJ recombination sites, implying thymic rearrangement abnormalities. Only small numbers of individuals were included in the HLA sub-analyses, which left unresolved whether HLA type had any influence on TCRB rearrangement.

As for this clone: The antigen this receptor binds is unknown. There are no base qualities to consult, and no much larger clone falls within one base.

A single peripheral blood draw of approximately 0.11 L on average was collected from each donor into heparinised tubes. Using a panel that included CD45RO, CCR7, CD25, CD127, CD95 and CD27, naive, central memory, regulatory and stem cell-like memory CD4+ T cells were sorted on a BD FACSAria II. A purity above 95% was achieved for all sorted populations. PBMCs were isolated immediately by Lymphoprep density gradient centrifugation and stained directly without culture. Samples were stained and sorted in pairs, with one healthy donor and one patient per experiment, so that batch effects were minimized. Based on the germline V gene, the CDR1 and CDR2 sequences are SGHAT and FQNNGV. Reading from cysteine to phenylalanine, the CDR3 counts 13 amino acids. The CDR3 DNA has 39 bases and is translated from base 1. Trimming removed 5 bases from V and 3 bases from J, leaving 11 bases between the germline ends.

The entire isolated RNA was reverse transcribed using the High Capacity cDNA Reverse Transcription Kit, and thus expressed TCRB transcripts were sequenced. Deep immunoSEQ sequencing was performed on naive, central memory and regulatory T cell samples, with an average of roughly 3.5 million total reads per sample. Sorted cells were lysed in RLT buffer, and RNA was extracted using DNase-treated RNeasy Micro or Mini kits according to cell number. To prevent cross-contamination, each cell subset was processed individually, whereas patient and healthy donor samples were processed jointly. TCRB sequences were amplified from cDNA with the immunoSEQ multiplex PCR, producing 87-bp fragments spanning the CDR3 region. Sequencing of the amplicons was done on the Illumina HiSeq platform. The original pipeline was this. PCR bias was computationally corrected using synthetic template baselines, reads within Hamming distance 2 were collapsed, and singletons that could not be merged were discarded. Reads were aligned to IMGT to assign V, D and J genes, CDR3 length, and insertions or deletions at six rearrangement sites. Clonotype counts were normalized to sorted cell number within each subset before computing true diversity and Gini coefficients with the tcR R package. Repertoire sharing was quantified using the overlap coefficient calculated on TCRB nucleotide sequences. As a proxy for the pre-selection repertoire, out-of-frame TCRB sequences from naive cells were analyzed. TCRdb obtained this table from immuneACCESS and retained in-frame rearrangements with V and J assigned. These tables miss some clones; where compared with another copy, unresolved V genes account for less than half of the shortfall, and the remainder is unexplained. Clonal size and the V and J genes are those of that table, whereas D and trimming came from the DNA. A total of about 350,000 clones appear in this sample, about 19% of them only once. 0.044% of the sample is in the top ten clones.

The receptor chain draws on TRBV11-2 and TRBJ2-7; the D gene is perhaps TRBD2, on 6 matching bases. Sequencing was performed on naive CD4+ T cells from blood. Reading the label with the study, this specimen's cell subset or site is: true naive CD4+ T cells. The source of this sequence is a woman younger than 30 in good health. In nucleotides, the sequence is TGTGCCAGCAGCCGGAAGGGAGGCTACGAGCAGTACTTC. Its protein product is CASSRKGGYEQYF.